The entry below describes one T cell receptor beta chain. This table comes from immunoSEQ multiplex PCR, and its TCRdb copy is limited to in-frame clones, with some not included. The sample holds fewer than 850,000 clones; more than 70% are singletons and the top ten take 1.5% to 2%. This specimen comes from a study of shared clonotypes between healthy human individuals. The sequence derives from a woman aged 25-40 years in good health. The sample consisted of memory CD4+ T cells sorted from blood. Subset noted: CD45RA-negative fraction.

The CDR3 here is CASSPLTGPQETQYF. CDR3 nucleotide sequence: TGTGCCAGCAGCCCCCTTACGGGGCCACAAGAGACCCAGTACTTC. The rearrangement joins TRBV28 to TRBJ2-5, with D perhaps TRBD1 or TRBD2 (5 bases each). Per germline, CDR1 MDHEN and CDR2 SYDVKM. The CDR3 is 15 amino acids. V was cut by 6 bases and J by 2 bases, with 16 bases left in between.